The entry below describes one TCR beta chain. This entry belongs to a study of blood T cell repertoires in COVID-19. Measured with immunoSEQ multiplex PCR; TCRdb has only the in-frame clones, and not every one. Among roughly 73,000 clones, about four fifths were seen once, and the ten largest hold about 20%. The germline gives CDR1 MNHEY, CDR2 SVGAGI. The V gene lost 4 bases and the J gene lost 10 bases, with 11 bases spanning the gap. There are 12 residues in the CDR3. The clonotype comes from a woman in her sixties or seventies with acute or convalescent COVID-19. The chain is built from TRBV6-5 and TRBJ2-1; maybe TRBD1 (6 bases). Material for sequencing was peripheral blood. This CDR3 reads CASSSQGHEQFF. CDR3 in DNA: TGTGCCAGCAGTTCCCAGGGGCACGAGCAGTTCTTC.